This is a list of T cell receptor beta chains from one sample in a study of blood T cell repertoires in COVID-19. Sequencing used immunoSEQ multiplex PCR; TCRdb keeps in-frame clones, though not all of them. The sample has some 350,000 clones; under 95% are singletons. Sequenced sample: peripheral blood. The receptors originated from a woman aged 18-29 years who had recovered from COVID-19. Both conserved end residues are part of each CDR3. The D gene is left open where the match is weak. Size tells how often a clone was seen (once, few, many) or the class of an expanded clone, and some rows leave it out.

abundance: NA
j_gene: TRBJ2-1
d_gene: TRBD2
v_gene: TRBV5-1
len: 16
CDR3nt: TGCGCCAGCAGCTTGGTTACGGGAGGGCCGTCCGGTGAGCAGTTCTTC
CDR3aa: CASSLVTGGPSGEQFF

abundance: NA
j_gene: TRBJ1-6
d_gene: TRBD1
v_gene: TRBV6-5
len: 15
CDR3nt: TGTGCCACCTGGGGTCGCGACAGGGTAAATTCACCCCTCCACTTT
CDR3aa: CATWGRDRVNSPLHF

abundance: NA
j_gene: TRBJ1-1
d_gene: NA
v_gene: TRBV6-6
len: 13
CDR3nt: TGTGCCAGCAGTTTAGGGACAAACACTGAAGCTTTCTTT
CDR3aa: CASSLGTNTEAFF

abundance: NA
j_gene: TRBJ2-1
d_gene: TRBD2
v_gene: TRBV7-9
len: 16
CDR3nt: TGTGCCAGCAGCCGTGGACTAGCGGGAGGCTTCAATGAGCAGTTCTTC
CDR3aa: CASSRGLAGGFNEQFF

abundance: NA
j_gene: TRBJ1-5
d_gene: NA
v_gene: TRBV5-8
len: 13
CDR3nt: TGTGCCAGCAGGTGGGCCCAGAATGGGCCCCAGCATTTT
CDR3aa: CASRWAQNGPQHF

abundance: NA
j_gene: TRBJ2-6
d_gene: NA
v_gene: TRBV6-2/TRBV6-3
len: 14
CDR3nt: TGTGCCAGCAGCCGGGAGTTCGGGGCCAACGTCCTGACTTTC
CDR3aa: CASSREFGANVLTF

abundance: NA
j_gene: TRBJ1-2
d_gene: NA
v_gene: TRBV9
len: 13
CDR3nt: TGTGCCAGCAGCCTCTCGGGTTACAATGGCTACACCTTC
CDR3aa: CASSLSGYNGYTF

abundance: NA
j_gene: TRBJ2-1
d_gene: NA
v_gene: TRBV6-2/TRBV6-3
len: 13
CDR3nt: TGTGCCAGCAGTCCACTAGGAATGAATGAGCAGTTCTTC
CDR3aa: CASSPLGMNEQFF

abundance: NA
j_gene: TRBJ2-3
d_gene: TRBD2
v_gene: TRBV4-3
len: 17
CDR3nt: TGCGCCAGCAGCCAAGCCCCGGGACTAGCCAGCACAGATACGCAGTATTTT
CDR3aa: CASSQAPGLASTDTQYF

abundance: NA
j_gene: TRBJ1-2
d_gene: TRBD1
v_gene: TRBV5-1
len: 14
CDR3nt: TGCGCCAGCAGCTTCCGGCAGGGGGCGGATGGCTACACCTTC
CDR3aa: CASSFRQGADGYTF

abundance: NA
j_gene: TRBJ1-6
d_gene: NA
v_gene: TRBV19
len: 15
CDR3nt: TGTGCCAGTAGGAGAAACAGGGTCGAAAATTCACCCCTCCACTTT
CDR3aa: CASRRNRVENSPLHF

abundance: NA
j_gene: TRBJ2-1
d_gene: TRBD2
v_gene: TRBV28
len: 14
CDR3nt: TGTGCCAGCAGTCTAGCGGGGACCTACAATGAGCAGTTCTTC
CDR3aa: CASSLAGTYNEQFF

abundance: NA
j_gene: TRBJ2-3
d_gene: NA
v_gene: TRBV7-9
len: 13
CDR3nt: TGTGCCAGCAGCTTATGGCAGGCTGATACGCAGTATTTT
CDR3aa: CASSLWQADTQYF

abundance: NA
j_gene: TRBJ2-1
d_gene: NA
v_gene: TRBV10-1
len: 15
CDR3nt: TGCGCCAGCAGTGAGCAGGGGCAAGGTTTCGATGAGCAGTTCTTC
CDR3aa: CASSEQGQGFDEQFF

abundance: NA
j_gene: TRBJ2-1
d_gene: NA
v_gene: TRBV11-3
len: 11
CDR3nt: TGTGCCAGCAGCTTACGCGGCGAGCAGTTCTTC
CDR3aa: CASSLRGEQFF

abundance: NA
j_gene: TRBJ2-1
d_gene: NA
v_gene: TRBV2
len: 13
CDR3nt: TGTGCCAGCAACAGGGAACCCTACAATGAGCAGTTCTTC
CDR3aa: CASNREPYNEQFF

abundance: NA
j_gene: TRBJ1-5
d_gene: NA
v_gene: TRBV7-2
len: 15
CDR3nt: TGTGCCAGCAGCTTAGCCTGGGAGGGGGATCAGCCCCAGCATTTT
CDR3aa: CASSLAWEGDQPQHF

abundance: NA
j_gene: TRBJ2-1
d_gene: NA
v_gene: TRBV7-2
len: 18
CDR3nt: TGTGCCAGCAGCTTAGTAGAGCTGGGGCTAGCGCGTAGCAATGAGCAGTTCTTC
CDR3aa: CASSLVELGLARSNEQFF

abundance: NA
j_gene: TRBJ2-1
d_gene: TRBD2
v_gene: TRBV27
len: 17
CDR3nt: TGTGCCAGCAGGCGCCTAGCGGGAGTAGGACCCTACAATGAGCAGTTCTTC
CDR3aa: CASRRLAGVGPYNEQFF

abundance: NA
j_gene: TRBJ2-3
d_gene: TRBD2
v_gene: TRBV7-6
len: 16
CDR3nt: TGTGCCAGCAGCTTAACGGGGGGAGTGAGCACAGATACGCAGTATTTT
CDR3aa: CASSLTGGVSTDTQYF

abundance: NA
j_gene: TRBJ2-3
d_gene: TRBD2
v_gene: TRBV27
len: 16
CDR3nt: TGTGCCAGCAGTATTGTAGCGGGAGGATCCGCAGATACGCAGTATTTT
CDR3aa: CASSIVAGGSADTQYF

abundance: NA
j_gene: TRBJ1-3
d_gene: NA
v_gene: TRBV10-3
len: 15
CDR3nt: TGTGCCATCAGTGAATTGACGGGCTCTGGAAACACCATATATTTT
CDR3aa: CAISELTGSGNTIYF

abundance: once
j_gene: TRBJ2-1
d_gene: NA
v_gene: TRBV6-5
len: 14
CDR3nt: TGTGCCAGCAGTTATTCCGGGACCTACAATGAGCAGTTCTTC
CDR3aa: CASSYSGTYNEQFF

abundance: NA
j_gene: TRBJ2-1
d_gene: TRBD2
v_gene: TRBV4-3
len: 16
CDR3nt: TGCGCCAGCAGCCACGCTAGCGGGAGCTCTATGAATGAGCAGTTCTTC
CDR3aa: CASSHASGSSMNEQFF

abundance: NA
j_gene: TRBJ2-2
d_gene: TRBD2
v_gene: TRBV6-5
len: 15
CDR3nt: TGTGCCAGCGGAACTCGGGGGGGATCCGCCGGGGAGCTGTTTTTT
CDR3aa: CASGTRGGSAGELFF

abundance: NA
j_gene: TRBJ1-1
d_gene: TRBD1
v_gene: TRBV7-2
len: 14
CDR3nt: TGTGCCAGCAGCGGACAGGGGGGAGACACTGAAGCTTTCTTT
CDR3aa: CASSGQGGDTEAFF

abundance: NA
j_gene: TRBJ2-1
d_gene: NA
v_gene: TRBV11-2
len: 14
CDR3nt: TGTGCCAGCAGCTCAGGGGCGGCCTACAATGAGCAGTTCTTC
CDR3aa: CASSSGAAYNEQFF

abundance: NA
j_gene: TRBJ2-1
d_gene: TRBD1
v_gene: TRBV9
len: 15
CDR3nt: TGTGCCAGCAGCCAAGACAGGGAATCAGACAATGAGCAGTTCTTC
CDR3aa: CASSQDRESDNEQFF

abundance: NA
j_gene: TRBJ1-5
d_gene: NA
v_gene: TRBV5-1
len: 14
CDR3nt: TGCGCCAGCAGCCCGGGGTTACCGGATCAGCCCCAGCATTTT
CDR3aa: CASSPGLPDQPQHF

abundance: NA
j_gene: TRBJ2-1
d_gene: TRBD2
v_gene: TRBV9
len: 17
CDR3nt: TGTGCCAGCAGCGCACACGATAGCGGGACCCTTAACAATGAGCAGTTCTTC
CDR3aa: CASSAHDSGTLNNEQFF

abundance: NA
j_gene: TRBJ2-1
d_gene: NA
v_gene: TRBV5-4
len: 15
CDR3nt: TGTGCCAGCAGGCCCGGTGGTGCGGGCGACAATGAGCAGTTCTTC
CDR3aa: CASRPGGAGDNEQFF

abundance: NA
j_gene: TRBJ1-3
d_gene: NA
v_gene: TRBV15
len: 15
CDR3nt: TGTGCCACCAGCGGGGAGAGAAACTCTGGAAACACCATATATTTT
CDR3aa: CATSGERNSGNTIYF